The 20 T cell receptor beta chains below were found in one sample sequenced in a study of shared clonotypes between healthy human individuals. The data were produced by immunoSEQ multiplex PCR, yet TCRdb's version contains in-frame clones alone and is incomplete. The sample has approximately 500,000 clones; about 72% are singletons. Input material: PBMCs. The receptors here all came from a middle-aged woman in good health. Some clones in this sample may be carry-over from other donors' samples.

The chain recombines TRBV11-2 with TRBJ2-7; 8 positions match TRBD1. In germline, CDR1 is SGHAT, CDR2 FQNNGV. CDR3 length: 17 amino acids. The trim removed 5 bases at V and 0 bases at J, leaving 12 bases unmatched. The CDR3 loop reads CASSPRSDRVFSYEQYF. The DNA for the CDR3 is TGTGCCAGCAGCCCTAGGTCGGACAGGGTATTCTCCTACGAGCAGTACTTC.

The rearrangement links TRBV7-2 to TRBJ2-2; 8 nucleotides align to TRBD1. Germline V CDR1 and CDR2: SGHTA, FQGNSA. The ends lost 5 bases at V and 4 bases at J; junction bases unmatched: 6. CDR3 length equals 15 residues. The CDR3 DNA is TGTGCCAGCAGCGGTGGACAGGGATTCACCGGGGAGCTGTTTTTT. It encodes CASSGGQGFTGELFF.

V usage is TRBV6-1 and J usage is TRBJ1-1; no reliable D call. This CDR3 region has 14 residues. The V and J ends lost 2 bases and 1 base respectively, with 8 bases between them. CDR1 MNHNS and CDR2 SASEGT come from the germline V gene. The CDR3 sequence: CASSESGENTEAFF. The CDR3 region has the DNA TGTGCCAGCAGTGAAAGTGGGGAGAACACTGAAGCTTTCTTT.

The chain has TRBV5-6 and TRBJ2-7, with 7 bases identical to TRBD2. The CDR3 covers 14 residues. J was trimmed by 2 bases and V by 2 bases; bases with no gene match: 4. Germline CDR1 SGHDT, CDR2 YYEEEE. The CDR3 DNA follows: TGTGCCAGCAGCTTAGCGGGGAAAACCTACGAGCAGTACTTC. It encodes CASSLAGKTYEQYF. The whole variable domain, remainder taken from reference TRBV5-6 and TRBJ2-7, is DAGVTQSPTHLIKTRGQQVTLRCSPKSGHDTVSWYQQALGQGPQFIFQYYEEEERQRGNFPDRFSGHQFPNYSSELNVNALLLGDSALYLCASSLAGKTYEQYFGPGTRLTVT.

CDR3 protein: CASSLVSASGRNEQFF. In DNA, the CDR3 is TGTGCCAGCAGCTTAGTATCGGCTAGCGGGAGAAATGAGCAGTTCTTC. The chain is built from TRBV7-9 and TRBJ2-1, with 10 bases lining up with TRBD2. The CDR3 sequence is 16 residues long. Germline V lookup: CDR1 SEHNR, CDR2 FQNEAQ (reference sequence). Unmatched junction bases numbered 7, after V lost 1 base and J lost 7 bases.

The chain couples TRBV19 to TRBJ2-2; possibly TRBD1 for D (6 bases). V was pared by 7 bases and J by 5 bases, with 11 bases between. The CDR3 runs to 13 residues. CDR1 LNHDA and CDR2 SQIVND come from the germline V gene (reference sequence). This CDR3 reads CASTSQGTGELFF. The CDR3 coding sequence is TGTGCCAGTACCTCTCAGGGGACCGGGGAGCTGTTTTTT. The full variable domain, with the rest looked up from reference TRBV19 and TRBJ2-2, is DGGITQSPKYLFRKEGQNVTLSCEQNLNHDAMYWYRQDPGQGLRLIYYSQIVNDFQKGDIAEGYSVSREKKESFPLTVTSAQKNPTAFYLCASTSQGTGELFFGEGSRLTVL.

The chain recombines TRBV11-3 with TRBJ2-2; D gene unclear. Germline CDR1 SGHNT, CDR2 YENEEA. The CDR3 totals 13 residues. Trimming took off 1 base at V and 2 bases at J, with 2 bases between the two ends. Here the CDR3 reads CASSLVNTGELFF. CDR3 DNA: TGTGCCAGCAGCTTAGTTAACACCGGGGAGCTGTTTTTT.

This chain joins TRBV19 and TRBJ2-2; possible D gene TRBD2, 6 bases. The V end lost 7 bases, the J end lost 4 bases, and 13 bases lay between the germline ends. The CDR3 sequence is 14 residues long. Germline V gene sequence: CDR1 LNHDA, CDR2 SQIVND (reference sequence). The chain's CDR3 is CASTTQGGTGELFF. The CDR3 region has the DNA TGTGCCAGTACCACTCAGGGAGGCACCGGGGAGCTGTTTTTT.

This clone was counted many times. J is TRBJ2-7 and V is TRBV27, with 15 bases that match TRBD2. Germline CDR1 MNHEY, CDR2 SMNVEV (reference sequence). Trimming at V came to 8 bases and at J to 3 bases, leaving 11 bases not matched to a gene. CDR3 size: 17 residues. The CDR3 bases are TGTGCCAGCGAAAGGACTAGCGGGAGGGCGGAGGACTACGAGCAGTACTTC. The encoded protein is CASERTSGRAEDYEQYF.

The V and J genes are TRBV28 and TRBJ2-7, with D perhaps given as TRBD1 or TRBD2 (5 bases each). The ends were cut back, 8 bases at V and 2 bases at J, with 10 bases in the middle. Per the germline V gene, CDR1 is MDHEN and CDR2 is SYDVKM. The length of the CDR3 is 12 residues. The DNA of the CDR3 is TGTGCCAGCCGGGACGGAGCCTACGAGCAGTACTTC. It is translated as CASRDGAYEQYF.

This clone was seen a single time. The gene calls are TRBV19 and TRBJ1-1; D not certain. Germline V gene lookup returns CDR1 LNHDA and CDR2 SQIVND (reference sequence). CDR3 length equals 13 residues. V was shortened by 2 bases and J by 1 base, with 5 bases between the two germline ends. For the CDR3, the DNA is TGTGCCAGTAGTATAAACACGAACACTGAAGCTTTCTTT. It yields the protein CASSINTNTEAFF. The variable domain in full, with the rest retrieved from reference TRBV19 and TRBJ1-1, is DGGITQSPKYLFRKEGQNVTLSCEQNLNHDAMYWYRQDPGQGLRLIYYSQIVNDFQKGDIAEGYSVSREKKESFPLTVTSAQKNPTAFYLCASSINTNTEAFFGQGTRLTVV.

CDR3 sequence (DNA): TGTGGAGTTACTAGTTCCGGAGAAGCTTTCTTT. This translates into CGVTSSGEAFF. This chain uses TRBV10-3 with TRBJ1-1; no definite D call. Per the germline V gene, CDR1 is ENHRY and CDR2 is SYGVKD. The CDR3 runs to 11 residues.

V is TRBV27 and J is TRBJ1-1, with a possible D match to TRBD1 (5 bases). Trimming pared 3 bases from V and 4 bases from J, leaving 9 bases between. There are 13 residues in the CDR3. In germline, CDR1 is MNHEY, CDR2 SMNVEV (reference sequence). The CDR3 loop reads CASSLRTSTEAFF. CDR3 bases: TGTGCCAGCAGTTTGCGGACAAGCACTGAAGCTTTCTTT.

With respect to this clone: This sample includes further DNA sequences coding for the same CDR3. CDR3 sequence (DNA): TGCGCCAGCAGTCGAGGGGCTAATCCAGAGACCCAGTACTTC. Amino acid sequence: CASSRGANPETQYF. This chain uses TRBV4-1 with TRBJ2-5; D is possibly TRBD1 or TRBD2 (5 bases each). The CDR3 sequence is 14 residues long. Germline CDR1 and CDR2: MGHRA and YSYEKL. V was shortened by 6 bases and J by 4 bases, with 15 bases between the two germline ends.

The gene calls are TRBV11-2 and TRBJ2-1; TRBD2 matches at 13 bases. The CDR3 consists of 18 residues. V lost 2 bases, J lost 5 bases, and 9 bases stayed unmatched. Germline V lookup: CDR1 SGHAT, CDR2 FQNNGV. In DNA form, the CDR3 reads TGTGCCAGCAGCTTATGGAGCTGGACTAGCGGGAGAAACAATGAGCAGTTCTTC. It translates to CASSLWSWTSGRNNEQFF. Based on the CDR3 plus reference TRBV11-2 and TRBJ2-1, the full variable domain is EAGVAQSPRYKIIEKRQSVAFWCNPISGHATLYWYQQILGQGPKLLIQFQNNGVVDDSQLPKDRFSAERLKGVDSTLKIQPAKLEDSAVYLCASSLWSWTSGRNNEQFFGPGTRLTVL.

This clone was observed a handful of times. This sequence joins TRBV18 and TRBJ2-4; D unclear. Between the trimmed V and J ends, which lost 3 bases and 5 bases, there was a span of 8 bases. The length of the CDR3 is 13 residues. The germline gives CDR1 KGHSH, CDR2 LQKENI. The DNA for the CDR3 is TGTGCCAGCTCACCCGGGCAGGAAAACATTCAGTACTTC. As protein: CASSPGQENIQYF.

The rearrangement uses TRBV7-9 and TRBJ2-7; D ambiguous. Trimming removed 0 bases at V and 6 bases at J, with 9 bases between. CDR1 and CDR2 (germline): SEHNR, FQNEAQ (reference sequence). The CDR3 extends over 13 amino acids. The chain's CDR3 is CASSLAASGEQYF. The CDR3 coding sequence is TGTGCCAGCAGCTTAGCAGCCAGTGGCGAGCAGTACTTC.

V is TRBV28 and J is TRBJ2-7, with D perhaps matching TRBD2 (6 bases). CDR1 MDHEN and CDR2 SYDVKM come from the germline V gene. V gave up 4 bases and J gave up 7 bases, with 26 bases separating them. This CDR3 has 17 residues. In nucleotides, the CDR3 is TGTGCCAGCAGTTCCTCGGGGGTTCAGGGCCCCTCTCAGGAGCAGTACTTC. This gives the protein CASSSSGVQGPSQEQYF.

The V gene is TRBV28, the J gene TRBJ2-7, with 8 positions matching TRBD2. This CDR3 region has 16 residues. Looked up from germline, CDR1 is MDHEN and CDR2 is SYDVKM. The V gene end was trimmed by 5 bases and the J gene end by 3 bases; junction bases not matched to a gene: 12. The CDR3 DNA reads TGTGCCAGCAGTCCTTTGGGACGTAGCGGGGTCTACGAGCAGTACTTC. Its protein is CASSPLGRSGVYEQYF.

The chain employs TRBV18 and TRBJ1-1; TRBD1 might be the D (6 bases). CDR3 length: 15 amino acids. Germline assignment: CDR1 KGHSH and CDR2 LQKENI. V lost 3 bases, J lost 0 bases, and 11 bases lay in between. CDR3 nucleotides: TGTGCCAGCTCACCCAACAGGGATATGAACACTGAAGCTTTCTTT. Translating gives CASSPNRDMNTEAFF.